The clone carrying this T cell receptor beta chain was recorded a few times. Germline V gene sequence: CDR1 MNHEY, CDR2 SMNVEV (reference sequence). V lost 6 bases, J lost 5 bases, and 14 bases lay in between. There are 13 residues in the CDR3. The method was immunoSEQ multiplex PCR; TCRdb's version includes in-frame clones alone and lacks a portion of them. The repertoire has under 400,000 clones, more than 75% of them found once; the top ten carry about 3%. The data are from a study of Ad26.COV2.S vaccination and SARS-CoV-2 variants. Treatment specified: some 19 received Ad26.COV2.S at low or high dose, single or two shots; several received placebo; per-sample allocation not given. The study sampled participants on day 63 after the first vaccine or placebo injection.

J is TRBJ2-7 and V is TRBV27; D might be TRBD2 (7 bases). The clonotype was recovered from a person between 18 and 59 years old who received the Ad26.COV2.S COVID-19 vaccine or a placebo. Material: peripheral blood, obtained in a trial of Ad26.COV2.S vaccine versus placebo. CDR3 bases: TGTGCCAGCAGGGGTAGGGGGGGCCACGAGCAGTACTTC. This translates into CASRGRGGHEQYF.